This TCR beta chain was recovered during a study of regulatory T cells in long-lasting Graves disease. The wider study: The antithyroid drugs taken by newly diagnosed Graves' patients had been used for under 3 months. General study results and limits: Persistent Graves' patients had lower TCR diversity than newly diagnosed ones. More public clonotypes were shared by persistent patients (around 2,800) than by new patients (under 1,000).

Details on this clonotype: Antigen: not known.

The time point: newly diagnosed GD, antithyroid drugs for less than 3 months. PBMC RNA was the source of the TCR library. Both iRepertoire HTBI primers and Arm-PCR of CDR3 regions were used to build the TCR beta libraries. TCRdb reprocessed the multiplex PCR reads with MiXCR, giving one entry per CDR3 protein. The sample holds about 310,000 distinct CDR3 sequences; roughly 18% are singletons and the top ten take about 40%. The input for sequencing was peripheral blood mononuclear cells (PBMCs), taken at new diagnosis, from a patient treated with antithyroid drugs. This sequence originates from a female donor with Graves disease.

The CDR3 loop reads CSASGSVLGNTGELFF. Written as DNA, the CDR3 is TGCAGTGCTAGCGGGAGCGTTTTAGGGAACACCGGGGAGCTGTTTTTT. This chain links TRBV20-1 with TRBJ2-2; the D gene is possibly TRBD2 (6 bases). There are 16 residues in the CDR3. With 3 bases removed from V and 1 base from J, the gap between germline ends came to 15 bases. Germline loops: CDR1 DFQATT, CDR2 SNEGSKA (reference sequence).